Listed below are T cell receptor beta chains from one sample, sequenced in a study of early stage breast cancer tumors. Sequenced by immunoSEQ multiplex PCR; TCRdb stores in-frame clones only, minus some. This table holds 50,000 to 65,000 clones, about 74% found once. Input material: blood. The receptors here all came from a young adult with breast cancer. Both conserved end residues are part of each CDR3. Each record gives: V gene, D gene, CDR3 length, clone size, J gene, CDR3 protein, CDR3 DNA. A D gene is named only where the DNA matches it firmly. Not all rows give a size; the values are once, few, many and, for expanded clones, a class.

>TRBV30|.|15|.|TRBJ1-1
CAWSVRDRMNTEAFF
TGTGCCTGGAGTGTACGAGACAGAATGAACACTGAAGCTTTCTTT
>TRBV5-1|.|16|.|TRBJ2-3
CASSPGGSTSTDTQYF
TGCGCCAGCAGCCCGGGGGGCAGCACAAGCACAGATACGCAGTATTTT
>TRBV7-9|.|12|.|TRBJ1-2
CASSLDSREDTF
TGTGCCAGCAGCTTAGATTCGCGGGAGGACACCTTC
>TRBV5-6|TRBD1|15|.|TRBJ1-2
CASSPTGRSAYGYTF
TGTGCCAGCAGCCCGACAGGGAGATCGGCCTATGGCTACACCTTC
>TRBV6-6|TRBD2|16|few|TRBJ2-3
CASSRGTSGSTDTQYF
TGTGCCAGCAGTCGCGGGACTAGCGGGAGCACAGATACGCAGTATTTT
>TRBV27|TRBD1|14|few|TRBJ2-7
CASTSGGRVHEQYF
TGTGCCAGCACCTCAGGGGGCAGGGTCCACGAGCAGTACTTC
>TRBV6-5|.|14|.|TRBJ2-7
CASSYSKRSYEQYF
TGTGCCAGCAGTTACTCGAAACGGTCCTACGAGCAGTACTTC
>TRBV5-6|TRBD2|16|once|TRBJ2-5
CASSWGGLAGAETQYF
TGTGCCAGCAGCTGGGGGGGCCTAGCGGGAGCCGAGACCCAGTACTTC
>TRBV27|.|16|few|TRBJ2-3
CASSLSLGGSTDTQYF
TGTGCCAGCAGTTTAAGTCTAGGAGGAAGCACAGATACGCAGTATTTT
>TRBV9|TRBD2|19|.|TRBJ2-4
CASSVGISGSSLAKNIQYF
TGTGCCAGCAGCGTAGGTATTAGCGGGAGTTCCTTAGCCAAAAACATTCAGTACTTC
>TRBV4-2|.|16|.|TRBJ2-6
CASSPGLHSGANVLTF
TGTGCCAGCAGCCCTGGACTGCACTCTGGGGCCAACGTCCTGACTTTC
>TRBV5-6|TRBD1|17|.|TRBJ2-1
CASSLPWGTGGHNEQFF
TGTGCCAGCAGCCTACCTTGGGGGACAGGGGGTCACAATGAGCAGTTCTTC
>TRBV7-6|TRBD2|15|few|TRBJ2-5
CASSLGTSGQETQYF
TGTGCCAGCAGCTTAGGAACTAGCGGCCAAGAGACCCAGTACTTC
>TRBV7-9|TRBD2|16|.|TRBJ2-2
CASSSPSGVATGELFF
TGTGCCAGCAGCTCCCCTAGCGGGGTCGCCACCGGGGAGCTGTTTTTT
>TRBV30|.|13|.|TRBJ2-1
CAWSMGSGDEQFF
TGTGCCTGGAGTATGGGGAGTGGGGATGAGCAGTTCTTC
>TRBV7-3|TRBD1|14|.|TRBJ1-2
CASSSGGQVYGYTF
TGTGCCAGCAGCTCGGGGGGACAGGTATATGGCTACACCTTC
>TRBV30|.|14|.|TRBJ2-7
CAWSAPKNLYEQYF
TGTGCCTGGAGTGCCCCCAAGAACCTCTACGAGCAGTACTTC
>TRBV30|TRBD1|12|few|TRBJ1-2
CAWRQGNYGYTF
TGTGCCTGGAGACAGGGGAACTATGGCTACACCTTC
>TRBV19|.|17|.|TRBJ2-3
CASSRRRGGPSTDTQYF
TGTGCCAGTAGTAGACGGCGGGGTGGCCCTAGCACAGATACGCAGTATTTT
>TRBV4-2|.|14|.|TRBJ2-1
CASSQATTSGEQFF
TGTGCCAGCAGCCAAGCGACGACGTCGGGTGAGCAGTTCTTC
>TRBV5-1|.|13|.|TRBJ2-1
CASRASDSREQFF
TGCGCCAGCAGAGCTAGCGACTCCCGGGAGCAGTTCTTC
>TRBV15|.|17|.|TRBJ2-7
CATSRVESAGQLYEQYF
TGTGCCACCAGCAGAGTCGAGTCGGCGGGACAGCTCTACGAGCAGTACTTC
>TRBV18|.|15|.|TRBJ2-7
CASSPDHRGAYEQYF
TGTGCCAGCTCACCGGATCATCGAGGGGCCTACGAGCAGTACTTC
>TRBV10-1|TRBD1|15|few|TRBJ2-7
CASSGTGTGDLEQYF
TGCGCCAGCAGTGGTACCGGGACAGGGGATCTCGAGCAGTACTTC
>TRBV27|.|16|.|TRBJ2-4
CASSLSMTEVKNIQYF
TGTGCCAGCAGTTTATCTATGACGGAGGTCAAAAACATTCAGTACTTC
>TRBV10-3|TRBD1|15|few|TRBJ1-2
CAISEGQGRRYGYTF
TGTGCCATCAGTGAGGGACAGGGGAGGAGGTATGGCTACACCTTC
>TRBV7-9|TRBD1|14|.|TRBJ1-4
CASSAGQGFEKLFF
TGTGCCAGCAGCGCGGGACAGGGGTTTGAAAAACTGTTTTTT
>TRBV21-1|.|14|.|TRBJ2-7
CASTPGVHSYEQYF
TGTGCCAGCACCCCAGGGGTCCACTCCTACGAGCAGTACTTC
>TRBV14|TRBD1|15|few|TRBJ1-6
CASSQTGGGSSPLHF
TGTGCCAGCAGCCAAACAGGGGGCGGGAGTTCACCCCTCCACTTT
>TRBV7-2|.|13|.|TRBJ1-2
CASSSATDYGYTF
TGTGCCAGCAGCTCCGCGACAGACTATGGCTACACCTTC
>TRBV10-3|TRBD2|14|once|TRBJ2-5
CAISVKREPETQYF
TGTGCCATCAGTGTAAAGCGGGAGCCCGAGACCCAGTACTTC
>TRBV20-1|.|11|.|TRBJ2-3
CSAIISDTQYF
TGCAGTGCTATTATTTCCGATACGCAGTATTTT
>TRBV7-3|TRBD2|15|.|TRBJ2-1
CASSLESGRSNEQFF
TGTGCCAGCAGCTTAGAGAGCGGGAGATCGAATGAGCAGTTCTTC
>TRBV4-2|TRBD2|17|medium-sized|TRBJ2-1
CASSQVDGLAGVSEQFF
TGTGCCAGCAGCCAAGTCGATGGGCTAGCGGGAGTGTCAGAGCAGTTCTTC
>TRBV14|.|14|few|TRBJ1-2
CASSQQLTSGGYTF
TGTGCCAGCAGCCAACAGCTAACCAGTGGGGGCTACACCTTC
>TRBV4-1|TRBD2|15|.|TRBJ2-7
CASSRLPSGSDEQYF
TGCGCCAGCAGCCGCTTACCTAGCGGGTCGGACGAGCAGTACTTC
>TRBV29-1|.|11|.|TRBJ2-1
CSAHLDNEQFF
TGCAGCGCACACCTAGACAATGAGCAGTTCTTC
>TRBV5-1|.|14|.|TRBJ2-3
CASSAWGGTDTQYF
TGCGCCAGCAGCGCCTGGGGGGGCACAGATACGCAGTATTTT
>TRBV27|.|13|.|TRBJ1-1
CASSSSTGTEAFF
TGTGCCAGCAGTTCCTCAACCGGGACTGAAGCTTTCTTT
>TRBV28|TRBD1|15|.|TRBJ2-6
CASRQGASGANVLTF
TGTGCCAGTAGACAGGGGGCGAGTGGGGCCAACGTCCTGACTTTC
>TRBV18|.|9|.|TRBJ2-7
CASRNEQYF
TGTGCCAGCCGCAACGAGCAGTACTTC
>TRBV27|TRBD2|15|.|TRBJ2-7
CASSRTSGGLYEQYF
TGTGCCAGCAGTAGGACTAGCGGGGGACTCTACGAGCAGTACTTC
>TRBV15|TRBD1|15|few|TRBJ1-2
CATSRGGGLDYGYTF
TGTGCCACCAGCAGGGGAGGGGGCTTAGACTATGGCTACACCTTC
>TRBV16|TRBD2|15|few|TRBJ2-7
CASSPQLAGVYEQYF
TGTGCCAGCAGCCCTCAACTAGCGGGAGTTTACGAGCAGTACTTC
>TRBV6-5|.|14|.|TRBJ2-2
CASSQGRATGELFF
TGTGCCAGCAGCCAGGGCAGGGCAACCGGGGAGCTGTTTTTT
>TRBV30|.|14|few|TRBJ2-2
CAWKRLANTGELFF
TGTGCCTGGAAAAGGCTAGCAAACACCGGGGAGCTGTTTTTT
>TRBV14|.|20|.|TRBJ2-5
CASSILPSQGKGWSSETQYF
TGTGCCAGCAGTATACTCCCCTCACAGGGCAAGGGTTGGAGTTCAGAGACCCAGTACTTC
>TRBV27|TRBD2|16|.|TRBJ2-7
CATRYGGGLHSYEQYF
TGTGCCACCAGATATGGGGGGGGACTACACTCCTACGAGCAGTACTTC
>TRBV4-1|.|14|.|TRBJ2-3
CASSQISRTDTQYF
TGCGCCAGCAGCCAAATCTCTCGCACAGATACGCAGTATTTT
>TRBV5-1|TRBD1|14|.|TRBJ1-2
CASSLTTGSVGYTF
TGCGCCAGCAGCTTGACGACAGGGTCGGTCGGCTACACCTTC